A single sample gave rise to the 31 T cell receptor beta chains below, sequenced in a study of beta chain features in type 1 diabetes. Since all of the isolated RNA was reverse transcribed, expressed TCRB transcripts were what got sequenced. The assay was immunoSEQ multiplex PCR, and TCRdb's table has in-frame clones only and misses some. The table lists 500,000 to 650,000 clones, around 11% of them singletons. General study results and limits: Type 1 diabetes patients had TCRB CDR3s that were shorter (moderately but significantly so) in all four CD4+ subsets.

These TCRs' antigens remain unknown. Sequenced: naive CD4+ T cells from blood. The receptors shown here come from a young man with type 1 diabetes.

This clone was counted a few times. CDR3 protein: CSGGGLQETQYF. The CDR3 region has the DNA TGCAGCGGCGGGGGCCTCCAAGAGACCCAGTACTTC. The chain carries TRBV29-1 and TRBJ2-5; TRBD2 is a possible D gene (7 bases). Trimming cost V 7 bases and J 1 base, with 10 bases left between them. This CDR3 is built from 12 residues. CDR1 and CDR2 from the germline V gene are SQVTM and ANQGSEA.

This rearrangement joins TRBV6-5 to TRBJ2-6; unclear D gene. CDR1 is MNHEY and CDR2 is SVGAGI in the germline V gene. The length of the CDR3 is 16 residues. With 1 base removed from V and 0 bases from J, the gap between germline ends came to 7 bases. The CDR3 coding sequence is TGTGCCAGCAGTTACTTACCTTACTCTGGGGCCAACGTCCTGACTTTC. Translating it yields CASSYLPYSGANVLTF.

The gene calls are TRBV18 and TRBJ2-5; TRBD1 aligns across 9 bases. CDR3 size: 15 residues. Germline values: CDR1 KGHSH, CDR2 LQKENI. The V gene end was trimmed by 4 bases and the J gene end by 4 bases; junction bases not matched to a gene: 7. CDR3 bases: TGTGCCAGCTCACTTTCGGGACAGGGAGGAGAGACCCAGTACTTC. This gives the protein CASSLSGQGGETQYF.

The rearrangement uses TRBV9 and TRBJ1-3; D uncertain. Germline V gives CDR1 SGDLS, CDR2 YYNGEE. Trimming stripped 0 bases from V and 0 bases from J, with 7 bases between. CDR3 length: 15 residues. CDR3 DNA sequence: TGTGCCAGCAGCGTAGGACCGAACTCTGGAAACACCATATATTTT. Protein: CASSVGPNSGNTIYF.

This clone was picked up a small number of times. V and J are TRBV25-1 and TRBJ1-5, with a weak D call TRBD1 (6 bases). The germline V gene encodes CDR1 MGHDK and CDR2 SYGVNS. The CDR3 length is 14 residues. V was trimmed by 6 bases and J by 1 base, leaving 10 bases between them. CDR3 amino acids: CASRGGPSNQPQHF. DNA of the CDR3: TGTGCCAGCAGAGGGGGACCGAGCAATCAGCCCCAGCATTTT.

The sample holds a few counts of this clone. The CDR3 loop is CASSSSGQGGDTQYF. For the CDR3, the DNA is TGTGCCAGCAGCTCATCGGGGCAGGGGGGAGATACGCAGTATTTT. The chain combines TRBV7-2 with TRBJ2-3; D is possibly TRBD1 (7 bases). The V end lost 4 bases, the J end lost 5 bases, and 16 bases lay between the germline ends. The CDR3 runs 15 residues. Germline assignment: CDR1 SGHTA and CDR2 FQGNSA.

This sequence joins TRBV5-1 and TRBJ2-2; D not resolved. The V end was cut by 0 bases, the J end by 5 bases, with 11 bases between. Germline V CDR1 and CDR2: SGHRS, YFSETQ. The CDR3 has 15 residues. The CDR3, as DNA: TGCGCCAGCAGCTTGGAGTTGATTACAACCGGGGAGCTGTTTTTT. Residues: CASSLELITTGELFF.

This clone was counted a few times. This chain connects TRBV7-2 to TRBJ2-1, with 12 bases aligning to TRBD2. Trimming at V came to 5 bases and at J to 2 bases, leaving 4 bases not matched to a gene. Germline CDR1 reads SGHTA; CDR2 reads FQGNSA. The CDR3 is made up of 16 amino acids. The CDR3 DNA follows: TGTGCCAGCAGCCCCGCTAGCGGGGGGGCCTACAATGAGCAGTTCTTC. This sequence encodes CASSPASGGAYNEQFF.

As to this clone: Distinct nucleotide sequences in the sample also encode this CDR3. The chain joins TRBV29-1 to TRBJ2-3, with 9 nucleotides matching TRBD2. CDR3 size: 14 residues. The ends lost 4 bases at V and 3 bases at J; junction bases unmatched: 5. Germline V gene data show CDR1 as SQVTM and CDR2 as ANQGSEA. In DNA, the CDR3 is TGCAGCGTTGCAGCGGGGGGCAGTACAGATACGCAGTATTTT. It yields the protein CSVAAGGSTDTQYF.

In this sample, this clone turned up a few times. The rearrangement joins TRBV30 to TRBJ1-5; possible D gene TRBD1, 5 bases. The V and J ends lost 7 bases and 4 bases respectively, with 14 bases between them. Germline V gene sequence: CDR1 GTSNPN, CDR2 SVGIG (reference sequence). CDR3 length: 13 residues. CDR3 residues: CALARGSNQPQHF. DNA for the CDR3: TGTGCCTTAGCCCGGGGGTCTAATCAGCCCCAGCATTTT.

This clone occurred a few times. The V and J genes are TRBV5-1 and TRBJ2-2, with 10 nucleotides matching TRBD1. V lost 2 bases and J lost 6; bases outside the gene matches: 10. Germline lookup yields CDR1 SGHRS and CDR2 YFSETQ. This CDR3 is built from 17 residues. The CDR3 nucleotides are TGCGCCAGCAGCTTCACGCCGGGACAGGGGTCACCCGGGGAGCTGTTTTTT. The encoded protein is CASSFTPGQGSPGELFF. The variable domain in full, completed from reference TRBV5-1 and TRBJ2-2, reads KAGVTQTPRYLIKTRGQQVTLSCSPISGHRSVSWYQQTPGQGLQFLFEYFSETQRNKGNFPGRFSGRQFSNSRSEMNVSTLELGDSALYLCASSFTPGQGSPGELFFGEGSRLTVL.

The gene calls are TRBV5-4 and TRBJ2-3, with 11 bases aligning to TRBD2. The CDR3 has 16 amino acids. CDR1 and CDR2 (germline): SGHNT, YYREEE (reference sequence). V dropped 0 bases and J dropped 1; count of bases not matched to a gene: 1. The CDR3 is CASSLGLAGRTDTQYF. CDR3 in DNA: TGTGCCAGCAGCTTGGGACTAGCGGGACGCACAGATACGCAGTATTTT.

J is TRBJ2-1 and V is TRBV18; 8 positions agree with TRBD1. The CDR3 length is 19 residues. CDR1 is KGHSH, CDR2 LQKENI, per germline. V shed 3 bases, J shed 4 bases, and the junction held 17 bases outside the gene matches. In nucleotides, the CDR3 is TGTGCCAGCTCACCGTGGACAGGGAAGGGAGCTGGGTCGTACAATGAGCAGTTCTTC. It encodes CASSPWTGKGAGSYNEQFF.

The chain carries TRBV10-3 and TRBJ2-2; tentatively, D is TRBD2 (5 bases). The CDR3 is 18 amino acids. The germline V and J ends were trimmed by 2 bases and 2 bases, with 18 bases remaining between them. CDR1 is ENHRY, CDR2 SYGVKD, per germline. The DNA for the CDR3 is TGTGCCATCAGTGAGAGGGCGCCAATCGGGGAAAACACCGGGGAGCTGTTTTTT. This codes for CAISERAPIGENTGELFF.

CDR3 bases: TGCGCCAGCAGCTTATTGGCAGGGGACTATGGCTACACCTTC. As protein: CASSLLAGDYGYTF. This chain links TRBV5-1 with TRBJ1-2; possibly TRBD1 for D (6 bases). Germline V gives CDR1 SGHRS, CDR2 YFSETQ. V lost 2 bases, J lost 3 bases, and 11 bases lay in between. This CDR3 region has 14 residues.

CDR3 residues: CAWSFRDNEQFF. In DNA, the CDR3 is TGTGCCTGGAGCTTCAGGGACAATGAGCAGTTCTTC. This chain connects TRBV30 to TRBJ2-1; D might be TRBD1 (5 bases). This CDR3 is 12 amino acids long. V lost 3 bases, J lost 5 bases, and 8 bases lay in between. Looked up from germline, CDR1 is GTSNPN and CDR2 is SVGIG (reference sequence).

V and J are TRBV10-3 and TRBJ2-7; D not certain. The CDR3 extends over 13 amino acids. The germline CDR1 and CDR2 sequences are ENHRY and SYGVKD. V gave up 2 bases and J gave up 3 bases, with 8 bases separating them. CDR3: CAISEKLIYEQYF. The DNA for the CDR3 is TGTGCCATCAGTGAGAAACTGATCTACGAGCAGTACTTC.

V is TRBV1 and J is TRBJ2-7; TRBD1, as called in the table, went unchecked against the DNA. TRBV1 is assigned pseudogene status. The CDR3 runs 15 residues. The chain's CDR3 is CTSSRRDRGPYEQYF. CDR3 nucleotide sequence: TGCACCAGCAGCCGCCGGGACAGGGGGCCCTACGAGCAGTACTTC.

This clone turned up a few times. The chain recombines TRBV11-3 with TRBJ2-4, with TRBD1 as a possible D gene (6 bases). The V gene lost 1 base and the J gene lost 12 bases, with 10 bases spanning the gap. The CDR3 runs 12 residues. Germline V gene data show CDR1 as SGHNT and CDR2 as YENEEA. CDR3 bases: TGTGCCAGCAGCTTAGGCGGACAGCCTCAGTACTTC. It encodes CASSLGGQPQYF.

This clone was counted a few times. The chain has TRBV27 and TRBJ1-2, with D uncertain. The CDR3 loop spans 15 amino acids. Germline V gene sequence: CDR1 MNHEY, CDR2 SMNVEV (reference sequence). Trimming shortened V by 2 bases and J by 2 bases, and 12 bases separated the two germline ends. The DNA for the CDR3 is TGTGCCAGCAGTTTAAATGGAGGGTCGAACTATGGCTACACCTTC. It is translated as CASSLNGGSNYGYTF.

This chain connects TRBV7-8 to TRBJ2-2, with D possibly TRBD1 on 6 matching bases. Trimming stripped 6 bases from V and 6 bases from J, with 14 bases between. Germline lookup yields CDR1 SGHVS and CDR2 FQNEAQ. The CDR3 runs to 14 residues. CDR3 sequence reads: CASRDTGSAGELFF. CDR3 sequence (DNA): TGTGCCAGCAGAGATACAGGGAGCGCCGGGGAGCTGTTTTTT.

This chain connects TRBV5-1 to TRBJ2-1; no reliable D call. Looked up from germline, CDR1 is SGHRS and CDR2 is YFSETQ. The V end was cut by 0 bases, the J end by 4 bases, with 5 bases between. CDR3 size: 13 residues. The DNA of the CDR3 is TGCGCCAGCAGCTTGGAAGATTACAATGAGCAGTTCTTC. As protein: CASSLEDYNEQFF.

V gene TRBV25-1 combines with J gene TRBJ2-3; a possible D gene is TRBD2 (6 bases). The CDR3 loop spans 15 amino acids. Germline-derived CDR1 and CDR2 are MGHDK and SYGVNS. Between the trimmed V and J ends, which lost 2 bases and 0 bases, there was a span of 9 bases. The CDR3 is CASSEPGTSTDTQYF. CDR3 bases: TGTGCCAGCAGTGAACCAGGGACTAGCACAGATACGCAGTATTTT. The full variable domain, rest sourced from reference TRBV25-1 and TRBJ2-3, is EADIYQTPRYLVIGTGKKITLECSQTMGHDKMYWYQQDPGMELHLIHYSYGVNSTEKGDLSSESTVSRIRTEHFPLTLESARPSHTSQYLCASSEPGTSTDTQYFGPGTRLTVL.

This CDR3 is CASSRGGYQETQYF. Here the CDR3 DNA reads TGTGCCAGTAGCCGAGGGGGCTACCAAGAGACCCAGTACTTC. The chain links TRBV19 to TRBJ2-5, with TRBD1 identical over 7 bases. CDR1 and CDR2 from the germline V gene are LNHDA and SQIVND (reference sequence). J was trimmed by 0 bases and V by 6 bases; bases with no gene match: 4. The CDR3 length is 14 residues. The entire variable domain, with the rest obtained from reference TRBV19 and TRBJ2-5, is as follows: DGGITQSPKYLFRKEGQNVTLSCEQNLNHDAMYWYRQDPGQGLRLIYYSQIVNDFQKGDIAEGYSVSREKKESFPLTVTSAQKNPTAFYLCASSRGGYQETQYFGPGTRLLVL.

This clone was recorded a few times. V usage is TRBV7-9 and J usage is TRBJ1-2, with 7 bases lining up with TRBD1. The ends lost 1 base at V and 8 bases at J; junction bases unmatched: 7. In germline, CDR1 is SEHNR, CDR2 FQNEAQ (reference sequence). The CDR3 runs 14 residues. DNA for the CDR3: TGTGCCAGCAGCTTAGGGACAGGAGGAGGCGGCTACACCTTC. It translates to CASSLGTGGGGYTF. The full variable domain, completed using reference TRBV7-9 and TRBJ1-2, is DTGVSQNPRHKITKRGQNVTFRCDPISEHNRLYWYRQTLGQGPEFLTYFQNEAQLEKSRLLSDRFSAERPKGSFSTLEIQRTEQGDSAMYLCASSLGTGGGGYTFGSGTRLTVV.

In its sample, this clone was seen a few times. The chain employs TRBV4-2 and TRBJ1-1; D remains unclear. V lost 4 bases and J 0 bases, leaving 9 bases between the germline ends. The CDR3 has 14 residues. Germline V CDR1 and CDR2: LGHNA, YNFKEQ. Here the CDR3 reads CASSPGIMNTEAFF. DNA for the CDR3: TGTGCCAGCAGCCCCGGGATCATGAACACTGAAGCTTTCTTT.

This clone was counted only a few times. J is TRBJ2-7 and V is TRBV7-6; D not certain. V lost 4 bases and J 0 bases, leaving 13 bases between the germline ends. The CDR3 consists of 15 residues. Germline-derived CDR1 and CDR2 are SGHVS and FNYEAQ. CDR3 sequence: CASSSVEGSSYEQYF. CDR3 bases: TGTGCCAGCAGCTCCGTAGAAGGAAGCTCCTACGAGCAGTACTTC.

This chain joins TRBV5-1 and TRBJ2-5, with 7 bases lining up with TRBD1. The V gene's germline CDR1 is SGHRS and CDR2 YFSETQ. The CDR3 contains 15 residues. Trimming took 5 bases from V and 1 from J; bases not matched to a gene: 8. CDR3 in DNA: TGCGCCAGCAGAGACGTGGGACAGTTCCAAGAGACCCAGTACTTC. It codes for CASRDVGQFQETQYF.

The chain has TRBV6-6 and TRBJ2-7; 8 bases are a match to TRBD1. Unmatched junction bases numbered 10, after V lost 2 bases and J lost 4 bases. The CDR3 is made up of 16 amino acids. Germline V lookup: CDR1 MNHNY, CDR2 SVGAGI (reference sequence). The CDR3 DNA follows: TGTGCCAGCAGTTACCCCGTTGCAAGACAGGGGTACGAGCAGTACTTC. Encoded protein: CASSYPVARQGYEQYF.

This clone was picked up a small number of times. This rearrangement joins TRBV5-4 to TRBJ2-6; D uncertain. Trimming left V 0 bases short and J 0 bases short, with 7 bases between. Looked up from germline, CDR1 is SGHNT and CDR2 is YYREEE (reference sequence). There are 16 residues in the CDR3. The CDR3, as DNA: TGTGCCAGCAGCTTGGGAGTGGCCTCTGGGGCCAACGTCCTGACTTTC. It codes for CASSLGVASGANVLTF.

This rearrangement joins TRBV11-2 to TRBJ2-2, with 9 bases identical to TRBD2. This CDR3 has 15 residues. CDR1 is SGHAT and CDR2 is FQNNGV in the germline V gene. V lost 5 bases to trimming and J lost 7 bases; unmatched junction nucleotides: 8. CDR3 in DNA: TGTGCCAGCAGCGGTGGGACTAGCAGGGGCGGGGAGCTGTTTTTT. Protein product: CASSGGTSRGGELFF.